What follows describes a single T cell receptor (beta chain). This sample was taken from a study of control samples from healthy donors and cancer patients. Method: immunoSEQ multiplex PCR; TCRdb's copy keeps in-frame clones and lacks some. The sample records around 75,000 clones, roughly 92% being singletons. The CDR3 extends over 20 amino acids. The germline V gene has CDR1 ENHRY and CDR2 SYGVKD. Trimming left V 6 bases short and J 4 bases short, with 30 bases between. The receptor comes from a woman aged 60 to 75 in good health. The V gene is TRBV10-3, the J gene TRBJ2-2; possible D gene TRBD1, 7 bases. Sequencing input: blood. DNA of the CDR3: TGTGCCATCAGACGAACGCTGAGTGGAGGGGGCGCAGGGGGCACCGGGGAGCTGTTTTTT. It is translated as CAIRRTLSGGGAGGTGELFF.